Below are 20 T cell receptor beta chains sequenced from a single sample in a study of blood T cell repertoires in COVID-19. Method: immunoSEQ multiplex PCR; TCRdb's copy keeps in-frame clones and lacks some. In the table there are some 150,000 clones, roughly 90% of which are singletons. The sample comprised PBMCs or T cells enriched from blood (not recorded which). Every receptor here comes from a young woman with acute COVID-19.

The chain has TRBV2 and TRBJ1-1; 8 positions agree with TRBD1. The CDR3 is 12 residues long. Germline V lookup: CDR1 SNHLY, CDR2 FYNNEI. V was pared by 6 bases and J by 11 bases, with 8 bases of the junction left unmatched. The CDR3 loop is CASSLGQGGAFF. DNA of the CDR3: TGTGCCAGCAGCCTTGGACAGGGTGGTGCTTTCTTT.

The V call is TRBV2, the J call TRBJ1-5; 8 bases fit TRBD1. Germline V CDR1 and CDR2: SNHLY, FYNNEI. The CDR3 sequence is 14 residues long. Trimming at V came to 7 bases and at J to 6 bases, leaving 8 bases not matched to a gene. In nucleotides, the CDR3 is TGTGCCAGCACCCGCCAGGGGGCAAGTCAGCCCCAGCATTTT. It codes for CASTRQGASQPQHF.

This CDR3 reads CASSVPGGATDTQYF. The CDR3 nucleotides are TGTGCCAGCAGCGTACCGGGAGGAGCCACAGATACGCAGTATTTT. J is TRBJ2-3 and V is TRBV9; 7 nucleotides line up with TRBD2. Germline loops: CDR1 SGDLS, CDR2 YYNGEE. Trimming took 1 base from V and 2 from J; bases not matched to a gene: 4. The CDR3 is 15 amino acids.

V is TRBV19 and J is TRBJ1-2; 8 nucleotides match TRBD1. The CDR3 is 15 residues long. V dropped 9 bases and J dropped 3; count of bases not matched to a gene: 12. Germline CDR1 reads LNHDA; CDR2 reads SQIVND (reference sequence). CDR3 coding DNA: TGTGCCAGCCGCAGAGCCCCGACAGGGGACTATGGCTACACCTTC. Translating gives CASRRAPTGDYGYTF.

The chain is built from TRBV7-8 and TRBJ2-3; D is possibly TRBD2 (6 bases). Germline CDR1 and CDR2: SGHVS and FQNEAQ. There are 14 residues in the CDR3. V lost 3 bases to trimming and J lost 6 bases, with 13 bases between them. In DNA form, the CDR3 reads TGTGCCAGCAGCTTGTTTATGGCGGGGGATACGCAGTATTTT. The encoded protein is CASSLFMAGDTQYF.

This clone was detected a few times. The chain has TRBV28 and TRBJ1-4, with D tentatively TRBD1 (5 bases). The CDR3 consists of 15 residues. V was clipped by 2 bases and J by 7 bases, with 14 bases between them. Germline V gene data show CDR1 as MDHEN and CDR2 as SYDVKM. The CDR3 coding sequence is TGTGCCAGCAGTTTAATGTCAGGGAATACTGAAAAACTGTTTTTT. This translates into CASSLMSGNTEKLFF.

The chain carries TRBV6-4 and TRBJ2-3; TRBD2 agrees at 7 bases. V dropped 4 bases and J dropped 4; count of bases not matched to a gene: 11. The CDR3 loop spans 16 amino acids. Germline assignment: CDR1 MRHNA and CDR2 SNTAGT. DNA for the CDR3: TGTGCCAGCAGTGCTGACCAACCGGGAGGATCAGATACGCAGTATTTT. This encodes CASSADQPGGSDTQYF.

This chain links TRBV11-3 with TRBJ2-5, with D hard to call. Germline V gene lookup returns CDR1 SGHNT and CDR2 YENEEA. V lost 1 base to trimming and J lost 2 bases, with 5 bases between them. The CDR3 is 13 amino acids. CDR3 nucleotides: TGTGCCAGCAGCTTAGGCACTCAAGAGACCCAGTACTTC. It specifies CASSLGTQETQYF. Complete variable domain (other parts from reference TRBV11-3 and TRBJ2-5): EAGVVQSPRYKIIEKKQPVAFWCNPISGHNTLYWYLQNLGQGPELLIRYENEEAVDDSQLPKDRFSAERLKGVDSTLKIQPAELGDSAVYLCASSLGTQETQYFGPGTRLLVL.

The rearrangement links TRBV4-1 to TRBJ2-4, with 7 nucleotides matching TRBD2. J lost 3 bases, V lost 3 bases, and 11 bases had no gene match. The germline gives CDR1 MGHRA, CDR2 YSYEKL. The CDR3 has 17 amino acids. The CDR3 here is CASSHPSVGGSKNIQYF. CDR3 DNA sequence: TGCGCCAGCAGCCATCCCTCCGTGGGGGGGAGCAAAAACATTCAGTACTTC.

This chain joins TRBV2 and TRBJ2-3, with a tentative D call TRBD2 (6 bases). Trimming left V 5 bases short and J 2 bases short, with 17 bases between. The CDR3 loop spans 16 amino acids. Germline CDR1 and CDR2: SNHLY and FYNNEI. CDR3 in amino acids: CASSTQPSASTDTQYF. CDR3 DNA: TGTGCCAGCAGTACGCAGCCTAGCGCCTCCACAGATACGCAGTATTTT. Based on the CDR3 plus reference TRBV2 and TRBJ2-3, the full variable domain is EPEVTQTPSHQVTQMGQEVILRCVPISNHLYFYWYRQILGQKVEFLVSFYNNEISEKSEIFDDQFSVERPDGSNFTLKIRSTKLEDSAMYFCASSTQPSASTDTQYFGPGTRLTVL.

This sequence joins TRBV4-3 and TRBJ2-3; the match to TRBD2 covers 7 bases. The CDR3 has 17 amino acids. Germline trimming cut 0 bases from V and 4 bases from J; bases unmatched to any gene: 10. Germline assignment: CDR1 LGHNA and CDR2 YSLEER. For the CDR3, the DNA is TGCGCCAGCAGCCAAGAGGTCTTCGCGGGAGTCTCAGATACGCAGTATTTT. Translating gives CASSQEVFAGVSDTQYF.

J is TRBJ1-2 and V is TRBV28; D unclear. The CDR3 runs 11 residues. Germline lookup yields CDR1 MDHEN and CDR2 SYDVKM. The V gene lost 6 bases and the J gene lost 8 bases, with 10 bases spanning the gap. The CDR3 region has the DNA TGTGCCAGCAGGCTTGGAGCAGGCTACACCTTC. Encoded protein: CASRLGAGYTF.

The chain combines TRBV27 with TRBJ1-4, with D hard to call. Germline assignment: CDR1 MNHEY and CDR2 SMNVEV (reference sequence). V lost 5 bases, J lost 7 bases, and 23 bases lay in between. The CDR3 is 17 amino acids. CDR3 sequence (DNA): TGTGCCAGCAGTACCGAGCACCCAGGTGTCCTTAGTGAAAAACTGTTTTTT. It is translated as CASSTEHPGVLSEKLFF.

A few counts support this clone. The chain carries TRBV13 and TRBJ2-7, with 12 bases identical to TRBD2. In germline, CDR1 is PRHDT, CDR2 FYEKMQ (reference sequence). Trimming cost V 5 bases and J 5 bases; bases outside gene matches: 10. The CDR3 is 16 amino acids. CDR3 amino acids: CASSVRLAGAGDEQYF. The CDR3 region has the DNA TGTGCCAGCAGCGTACGACTAGCGGGGGCCGGAGACGAGCAGTACTTC.

V usage is TRBV5-6 and J usage is TRBJ2-7; tentatively, D is TRBD1 (6 bases). With 4 bases removed from V and 5 bases from J, the gap between germline ends came to 19 bases. Germline CDR1 reads SGHDT; CDR2 reads YYEEEE. This CDR3 is built from 15 residues. In DNA, the CDR3 is TGTGCCAGCAGCCCCATAGGACAGTGGATGGACGAGCAGTACTTC. It codes for CASSPIGQWMDEQYF.

This clone was observed a handful of times. The V and J genes are TRBV7-2 and TRBJ1-5; 7 nucleotides agree with TRBD1. Germline CDR1 is SGHTA and CDR2 is FQGNSA. This CDR3 has 13 residues. Trimming took 5 bases from V and 5 from J; bases not matched to a gene: 3. CDR3 coding DNA: TGTGCCAGCAGCGACAGGGTGGATCAGCCCCAGCATTTT. It is translated as CASSDRVDQPQHF.

The chain has TRBV7-9 and TRBJ1-4; D may be TRBD1 (6 bases). The CDR3 loop spans 19 amino acids. CDR1 SEHNR and CDR2 FQNEAQ come from the germline V gene (reference sequence). The V end lost 5 bases, the J end lost 4 bases, and 26 bases lay between the germline ends. The CDR3 region is CASSQSTQGIVPLNEKLFF. In DNA form, the CDR3 reads TGTGCCAGCAGCCAAAGCACACAGGGAATCGTTCCCCTTAATGAAAAACTGTTTTTT.

The chain employs TRBV28 and TRBJ2-7, with TRBD2 matching 7 bases. The trim removed 8 bases at V and 7 bases at J, leaving 11 bases unmatched. The CDR3 is made up of 13 amino acids. Germline V gene sequence: CDR1 MDHEN, CDR2 SYDVKM. The CDR3 DNA sequence: TGTGCCAGCGTTTCGGAGCGGGGAGGTGAGCAGTACTTC. Translating gives CASVSERGGEQYF.

This chain connects TRBV5-1 to TRBJ2-2; 14 bases are a match to TRBD2. The length of the CDR3 is 18 residues. After removal of 5 bases from V and 9 bases from J, the junction contained 15 bases not matched to a gene. Germline lookup yields CDR1 SGHRS and CDR2 YFSETQ. DNA for the CDR3: TGCGCCAGCAGGGGGACTAGCGGGAGCAACTTTTTTGGCTGGGAGCTGTTTTTT. Translation: CASRGTSGSNFFGWELFF.

The J gene is TRBJ2-1, the V gene TRBV5-4, with TRBD2 identical over 8 bases. Per the germline V gene, CDR1 is SGHNT and CDR2 is YYREEE (reference sequence). The CDR3 runs 16 residues. The V and J ends lost 2 bases and 5 bases, in that order; junction bases with no gene match: 9. CDR3: CASSFAGGLSDNEQFF. Here the CDR3 DNA reads TGTGCCAGCAGCTTCGCGGGAGGTCTAAGCGACAATGAGCAGTTCTTC.